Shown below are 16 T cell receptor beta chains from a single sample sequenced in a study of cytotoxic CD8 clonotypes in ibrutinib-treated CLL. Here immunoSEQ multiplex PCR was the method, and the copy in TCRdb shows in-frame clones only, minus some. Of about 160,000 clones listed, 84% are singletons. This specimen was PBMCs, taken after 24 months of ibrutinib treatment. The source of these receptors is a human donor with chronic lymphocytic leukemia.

CDR3 region: CASSQDFRTSGPGYNEQFF. The CDR3 DNA follows: TGTGCCAGCAGCCAAGATTTCCGGACTAGCGGGCCCGGGTACAATGAGCAGTTCTTC. The chain combines TRBV4-2 with TRBJ2-1, with 11 bases aligning to TRBD2. V trimming: 0 bases; J trimming: 4 bases; junction bases outside the gene matches: 11. The CDR3 runs 19 residues. The germline V gene encodes CDR1 LGHNA and CDR2 YNFKEQ.

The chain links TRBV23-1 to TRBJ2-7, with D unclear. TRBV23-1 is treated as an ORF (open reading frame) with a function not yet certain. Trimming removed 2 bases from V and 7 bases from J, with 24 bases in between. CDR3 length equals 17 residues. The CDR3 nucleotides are TGCGCCAGCAGTCAAGGGGATCGGATTCACTTTACTTTGGAGCAGTACTTC. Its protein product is CASSQGDRIHFTLEQYF.

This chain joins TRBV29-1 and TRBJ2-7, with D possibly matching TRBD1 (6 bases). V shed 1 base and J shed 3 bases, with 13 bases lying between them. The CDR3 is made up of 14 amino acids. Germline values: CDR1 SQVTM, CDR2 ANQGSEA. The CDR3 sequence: CSVEVKQGLYEQYF. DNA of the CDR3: TGCAGCGTTGAAGTCAAACAGGGTCTCTACGAGCAGTACTTC.

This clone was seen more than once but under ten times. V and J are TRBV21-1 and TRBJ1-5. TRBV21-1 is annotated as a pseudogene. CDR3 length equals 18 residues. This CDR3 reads CASSKHRRAGWYNQPQHF. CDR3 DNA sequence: TGTGCCAGCAGCAAACACCGGAGGGCGGGATGGTATAATCAGCCCCAGCATTTT.

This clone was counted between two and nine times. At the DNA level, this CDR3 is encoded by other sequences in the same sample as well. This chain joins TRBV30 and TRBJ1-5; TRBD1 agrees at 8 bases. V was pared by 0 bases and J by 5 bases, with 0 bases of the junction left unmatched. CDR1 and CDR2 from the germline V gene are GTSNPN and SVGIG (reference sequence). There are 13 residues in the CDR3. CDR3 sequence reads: CAWSVQGDQPQHF. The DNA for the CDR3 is TGTGCCTGGAGTGTACAGGGGGATCAGCCCCAGCATTTT.

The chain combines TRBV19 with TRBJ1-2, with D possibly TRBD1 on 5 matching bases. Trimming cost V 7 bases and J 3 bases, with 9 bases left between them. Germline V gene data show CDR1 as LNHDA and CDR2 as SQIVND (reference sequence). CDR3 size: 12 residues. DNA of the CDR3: TGTGCCAGTAATCAGGGCGACTATGGCTACACCTTC. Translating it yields CASNQGDYGYTF. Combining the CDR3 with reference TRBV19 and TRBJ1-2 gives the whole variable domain DGGITQSPKYLFRKEGQNVTLSCEQNLNHDAMYWYRQDPGQGLRLIYYSQIVNDFQKGDIAEGYSVSREKKESFPLTVTSAQKNPTAFYLCASNQGDYGYTFGSGTRLTVV.

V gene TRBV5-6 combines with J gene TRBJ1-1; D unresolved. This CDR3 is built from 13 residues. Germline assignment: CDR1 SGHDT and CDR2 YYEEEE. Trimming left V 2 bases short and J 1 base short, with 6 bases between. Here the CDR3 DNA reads TGTGCCAGCAGCTTTTCACAGAACACTGAAGCTTTCTTT. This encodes CASSFSQNTEAFF.

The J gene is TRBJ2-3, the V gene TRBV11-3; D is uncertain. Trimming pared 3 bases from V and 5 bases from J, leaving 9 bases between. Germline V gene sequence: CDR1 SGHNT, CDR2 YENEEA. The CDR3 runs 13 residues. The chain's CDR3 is CASSFTARDTQYF. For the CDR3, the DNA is TGTGCCAGCAGCTTCACGGCTAGAGATACGCAGTATTTT.

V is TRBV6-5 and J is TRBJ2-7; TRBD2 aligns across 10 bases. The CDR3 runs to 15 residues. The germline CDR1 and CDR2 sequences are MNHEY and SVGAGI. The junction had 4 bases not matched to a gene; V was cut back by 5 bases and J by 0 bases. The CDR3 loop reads CASSKREGLSYEQYF. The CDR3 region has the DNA TGTGCCAGCAGTAAGCGGGAGGGCCTCTCCTACGAGCAGTACTTC.

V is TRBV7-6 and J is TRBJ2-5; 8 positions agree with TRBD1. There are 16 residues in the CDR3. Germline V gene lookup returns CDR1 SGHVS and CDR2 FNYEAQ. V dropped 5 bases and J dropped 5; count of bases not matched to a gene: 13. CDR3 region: CASSLAPQGAWETQYF. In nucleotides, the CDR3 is TGTGCCAGCAGCCTTGCCCCCCAGGGGGCTTGGGAGACCCAGTACTTC.

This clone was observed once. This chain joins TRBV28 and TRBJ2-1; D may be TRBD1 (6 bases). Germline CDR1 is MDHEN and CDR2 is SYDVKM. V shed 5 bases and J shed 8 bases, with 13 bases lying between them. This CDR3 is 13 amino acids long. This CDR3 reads CASSLNQGYEQFF. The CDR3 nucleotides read TGTGCCAGCAGTCTAAATCAGGGGTATGAGCAGTTCTTC.

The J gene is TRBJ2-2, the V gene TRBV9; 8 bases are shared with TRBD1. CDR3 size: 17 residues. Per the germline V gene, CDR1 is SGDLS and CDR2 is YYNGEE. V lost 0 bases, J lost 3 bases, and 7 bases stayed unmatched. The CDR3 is CASSVEEQGADTGELFF. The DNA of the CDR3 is TGTGCCAGCAGCGTAGAAGAGCAGGGGGCAGACACCGGGGAGCTGTTTTTT.

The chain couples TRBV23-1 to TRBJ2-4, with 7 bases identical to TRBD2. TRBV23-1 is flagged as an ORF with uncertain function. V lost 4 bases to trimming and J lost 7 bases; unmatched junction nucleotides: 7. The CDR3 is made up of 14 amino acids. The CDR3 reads CASSPRRGSNIQYF. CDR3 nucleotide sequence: TGCGCCAGCAGTCCACGACGCGGGAGTAACATTCAGTACTTC.

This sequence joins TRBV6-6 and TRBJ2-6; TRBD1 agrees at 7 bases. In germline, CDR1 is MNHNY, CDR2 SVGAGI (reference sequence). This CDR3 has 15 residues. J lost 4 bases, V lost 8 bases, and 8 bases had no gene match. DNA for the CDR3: TGTGCCAGCGCTCTGACAGGGTCAGGGGCCAACGTCCTGACTTTC. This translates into CASALTGSGANVLTF.

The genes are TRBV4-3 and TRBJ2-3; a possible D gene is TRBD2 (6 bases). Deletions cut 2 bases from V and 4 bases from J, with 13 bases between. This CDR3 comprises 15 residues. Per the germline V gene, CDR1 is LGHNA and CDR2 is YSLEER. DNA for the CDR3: TGCGCCAGCAGCCAACTCCCGGGAGCAGCAGATACGCAGTATTTT. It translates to CASSQLPGAADTQYF.

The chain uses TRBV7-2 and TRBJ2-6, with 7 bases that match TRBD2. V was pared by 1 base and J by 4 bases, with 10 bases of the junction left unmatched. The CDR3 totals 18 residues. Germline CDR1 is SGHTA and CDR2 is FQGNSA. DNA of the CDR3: TGTGCCAGCAGCTTAGTGCTAGCGGTCGGTGACGGGGCCAACGTCCTGACTTTC. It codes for CASSLVLAVGDGANVLTF.